These T cell receptor beta chains were read from a single sample in a study of lymphopenia after photon versus proton radiotherapy. Only in-frame clones appear in the TCRdb table, and some are missing; sequencing was by immunoSEQ multiplex PCR. The top ten hold 25% to 30% of the sample, which has about 14,000 clones, 70% to 85% seen once. The sample consisted of peripheral blood, taken from a patient treated with photon-based radiotherapy. The receptors come from a middle-aged man with gastric cancer. CDR3s include the opening cysteine and the closing phenylalanine or tryptophan. The D gene is left open where the match is weak. A clone size is listed for some rows: how often the clone was seen (once, few, many), or a class if it is expanded.

V gene,clone size,D gene,J gene,CDR3 protein,CDR3 DNA
TRBV20-1,NA,NA,TRBJ1-2,CSARVEYGYTF,TGCAGTGCTAGAGTGGAGTATGGCTACACCTTC
TRBV5-4,NA,TRBD1,TRBJ2-6,CASNLGQGVSGANVLTF,TGTGCCAGCAACCTGGGACAGGGGGTTTCTGGGGCCAACGTCCTGACTTTC
TRBV5-1,NA,NA,TRBJ2-6,CASSLNRASGANVLTF,TGCGCCAGCAGCCTAAACAGGGCCTCTGGGGCCAACGTCCTGACTTTC
TRBV6-1,once,NA,TRBJ1-1,CASSERLGSWEAFF,TGTGCCAGCAGTGAAAGGCTGGGCTCATGGGAAGCTTTCTTT
TRBV28,NA,NA,TRBJ1-5,CASSFSKQPQHF,TGTGCCAGCAGTTTTTCGAAGCAGCCCCAGCATTTT
TRBV7-3,NA,TRBD1,TRBJ2-1,CASSPQGVSYNEQFF,TGTGCCAGCAGCCCCCAGGGGGTGAGCTACAATGAGCAGTTCTTC
TRBV10-2,once,TRBD1,TRBJ2-5,CASSEPGGIVETQYF,TGCGCCAGCAGTGAGCCAGGGGGCATAGTTGAGACCCAGTACTTC
TRBV5-1,NA,TRBD2,TRBJ2-3,CASSLGLAGAYTDTQYF,TGCGCCAGCAGCTTGGGACTAGCGGGGGCCTACACAGATACGCAGTATTTT
TRBV30,NA,NA,TRBJ2-3,CAWSLISYRYTQYF,TGTGCCTGGAGCCTGATTTCCTACCGGTATACGCAGTATTTT
TRBV6-6,NA,TRBD2,TRBJ2-1,CASSRLAGGGNEQFF,TGTGCCAGCAGTCGACTAGCGGGTGGCGGAAATGAGCAGTTCTTC
TRBV11-1,few,TRBD2,TRBJ2-1,CASSRSGGRHEQFF,TGTGCCAGCAGCCGGTCGGGGGGGCGTCATGAGCAGTTCTTC
TRBV7-2,few,TRBD2,TRBJ2-7,CASSTRGGGYEQYF,TGTGCCAGCAGCACGCGTGGGGGGGGCTACGAGCAGTACTTC
TRBV6-5,NA,NA,TRBJ2-2,CASLDHGELFF,TGTGCCAGTCTAGATCATGGGGAGCTGTTTTTT
TRBV4-1,NA,NA,TRBJ2-1,CASSQDAARNEQFF,TGCGCCAGCAGCCAAGATGCGGCGAGAAATGAGCAGTTCTTC
TRBV4-2,NA,TRBD1,TRBJ1-2,CASSQPGQYYGYTF,TGTGCCAGCAGCCAACCGGGACAGTACTATGGCTACACCTTC
TRBV6-1,NA,NA,TRBJ2-5,CASSVLETQYF,TGTGCCAGCAGTGTACTCGAGACCCAGTACTTC
TRBV30,few,NA,TRBJ1-5,CAWGQPNQPQHF,TGTGCCTGGGGACAGCCTAATCAGCCCCAGCATTTT
TRBV15,NA,TRBD1,TRBJ2-1,CATSRGQGISDEQFF,TGTGCCACCAGCAGAGGACAGGGTATTTCCGATGAGCAGTTCTTC
TRBV7-9,NA,NA,TRBJ1-2,CASSFQDYGYTF,TGTGCCAGCAGCTTCCAAGACTATGGCTACACCTTC
TRBV14,NA,NA,TRBJ1-4,CASSQVNREKLFF,TGTGCCAGCAGCCAGGTGAATAGGGAAAAACTGTTTTTT
TRBV9,NA,NA,TRBJ1-5,CASSQGPYSNQPQHF,TGTGCCAGCAGTCAGGGGCCTTATAGCAATCAGCCCCAGCATTTT
TRBV11-2,NA,NA,TRBJ2-1,CASSLVVGNEQFF,TGTGCCAGCAGCTTAGTTGTAGGTAATGAGCAGTTCTTC
TRBV9,NA,NA,TRBJ1-5,CASSVDQGDQPQHF,TGTGCCAGCAGCGTAGACCAGGGAGATCAGCCCCAGCATTTT
TRBV19,NA,NA,TRBJ2-3,CASSSRTGFSTDTQYF,TGTGCCAGTAGTTCCCGGACCGGATTTAGCACAGATACGCAGTATTTT
TRBV5-8,NA,NA,TRBJ1-2,CASGSNPRKTYGYTF,TGTGCCAGCGGATCTAATCCACGAAAGACCTATGGCTACACCTTC
TRBV18,NA,NA,TRBJ2-7,CASSPSRYEQYF,TGTGCCAGCTCACCAAGCAGGTACGAGCAGTACTTC
TRBV7-2,NA,NA,TRBJ2-7,CASSLAPQYEQYF,TGTGCCAGCAGCTTAGCCCCACAGTACGAGCAGTACTTC
TRBV25-1,NA,NA,TRBJ2-1,CASSEPGGSYNEQFF,TGTGCCAGCAGTGAACCTGGGGGAAGCTACAATGAGCAGTTCTTC
TRBV15,NA,TRBD1,TRBJ1-4,CATQRQGAEKLFF,TGTGCCACCCAACGACAGGGGGCTGAAAAACTGTTTTTT
TRBV4-3,NA,TRBD1,TRBJ1-4,CASSQDSRGQNEKLFF,TGCGCCAGCAGCCAAGATTCAAGGGGACAGAATGAAAAACTGTTTTTT
TRBV7-3,NA,NA,TRBJ1-6,CASSLSQNSPLHF,TGTGCCAGCAGCTTAAGCCAAAATTCACCCCTCCACTTT
TRBV30,NA,NA,TRBJ1-6,CASSPAGNSPLHF,TGTGCCTCGTCCCCCGCGGGGAATTCACCCCTCCACTTT
TRBV5-4,few,NA,TRBJ1-5,CASSLTPGPPNQPQHF,TGTGCCAGCAGCCTAACGCCGGGACCCCCCAATCAGCCCCAGCATTTT
TRBV19,NA,NA,TRBJ1-2,CASNPSPGVHYGYTF,TGTGCCAGTAATCCTAGTCCGGGGGTTCACTATGGCTACACCTTC
TRBV27,NA,NA,TRBJ1-6,CASSFSSYNSPLHF,TGTGCCAGCAGTTTTAGCAGTTATAATTCACCCCTCCACTTT
TRBV29-1,NA,NA,TRBJ1-3,CSVEDRWEAPGNTIYF,TGCAGCGTTGAAGATAGGTGGGAGGCCCCTGGAAACACCATATATTTT
TRBV14,NA,NA,TRBJ2-5,CASSPRDSKETQYF,TGTGCCAGCAGCCCGCGGGACAGCAAAGAGACCCAGTACTTC
TRBV12-5,NA,TRBD1,TRBJ2-5,CASGQARTGVETQYF,TGTGCTAGTGGACAGGCTAGGACAGGGGTGGAGACCCAGTACTTC
TRBV4-1,NA,NA,TRBJ1-1,CASSQEGRGARAFF,TGCGCCAGCAGCCAAGAGGGGAGGGGGGCGCGGGCTTTCTTT
TRBV7-3,NA,NA,TRBJ2-2,CASSLPGENTGELFF,TGTGCCAGCAGCTTACCCGGAGAGAACACCGGGGAGCTGTTTTTT